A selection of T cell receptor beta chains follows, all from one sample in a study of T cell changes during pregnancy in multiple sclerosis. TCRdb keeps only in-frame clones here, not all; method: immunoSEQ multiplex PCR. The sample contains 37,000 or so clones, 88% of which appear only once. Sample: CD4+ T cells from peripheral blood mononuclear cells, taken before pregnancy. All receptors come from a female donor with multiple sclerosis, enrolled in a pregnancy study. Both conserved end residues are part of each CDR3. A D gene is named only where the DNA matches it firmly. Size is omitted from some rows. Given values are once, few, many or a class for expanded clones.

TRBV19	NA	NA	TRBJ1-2	TGTGCCAGTAGTATAAATGAAGGAAGGGGCTATGGCTACACCTTC	CASSINEGRGYGYTF
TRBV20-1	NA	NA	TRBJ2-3	TGCAGTGCTAGTTATGCAGATACGCAGTATTTT	CSASYADTQYF
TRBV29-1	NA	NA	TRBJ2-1	TGCAGCGTCGCGGACAGTGGCTCCTACAATGAGCAGTTCTTC	CSVADSGSYNEQFF
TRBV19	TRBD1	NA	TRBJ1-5	TGTGCCAGTAGTACGGGGACAGGGGGAGTTTGGCAGCCCCAGCATTTT	CASSTGTGGVWQPQHF
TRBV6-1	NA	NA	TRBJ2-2	TGTGCCAGCAGCCCGGGACAAACGAACACCGGGGAGCTGTTTTTT	CASSPGQTNTGELFF
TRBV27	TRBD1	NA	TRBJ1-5	TGTGCCAGCAGGAAGACAGGGGTTAGCAATCAGCCCCAGCATTTT	CASRKTGVSNQPQHF
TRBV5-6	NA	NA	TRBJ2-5	TGTGCCAGCAGCTTGGCCATTGGCAGACTACAACGAGAGACCCAGTACTTC	CASSLAIGRLQRETQYF
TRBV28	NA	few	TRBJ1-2	TGTGCCAGCAGTTCCACAGGGCACCGCGGCTACACCTTC	CASSSTGHRGYTF
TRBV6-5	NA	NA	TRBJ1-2	TGTGCCAGCAGTACTGGCTATGGCTACACCTTC	CASSTGYGYTF
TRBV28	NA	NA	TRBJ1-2	TGTGCCAGCAGAAAAGACAGTAGCTTCTATGGCTACACCTTC	CASRKDSSFYGYTF
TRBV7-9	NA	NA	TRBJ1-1	TGTGCCAGCAGCTTATTCTCGGACACTGAAGCTTTCTTT	CASSLFSDTEAFF
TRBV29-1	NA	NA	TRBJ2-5	TGCAGCGTCAAGGGAGTGTCAAGGGAGACCCAGTACTTC	CSVKGVSRETQYF
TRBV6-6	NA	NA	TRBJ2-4	TGTGCCACTAGAGGGCCTGGGAACATTCAGTACTTC	CATRGPGNIQYF
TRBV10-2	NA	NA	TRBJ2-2	TGCGCCAGCATGGGGCGAGGCTTTCCGGATACCGGGGAGCTGTTTTTT	CASMGRGFPDTGELFF
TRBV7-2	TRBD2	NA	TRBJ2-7	TGTGCCAGCAGCTTAGGCGGGAGGCAATACGGCGAGCAGTACTTC	CASSLGGRQYGEQYF
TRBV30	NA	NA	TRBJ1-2	TGTGCCTGGACCGCCCTACACAGGGTAACTATAAGTGGCTACACCTTC	CAWTALHRVTISGYTF
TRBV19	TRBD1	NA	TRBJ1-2	TGTGCCAGTAGTGGACAGGGATTCGGCTATGGCTACACCTTC	CASSGQGFGYGYTF
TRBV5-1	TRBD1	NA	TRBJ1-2	TGCGCCAGCAGCACAGGGGGCGCAGCGGGCTACACCTTC	CASSTGGAAGYTF
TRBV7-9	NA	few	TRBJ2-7	TGTGCCAGCAGCGCCTGGACGGGAGCCTACGAGCAGTACTTC	CASSAWTGAYEQYF
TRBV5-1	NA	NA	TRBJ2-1	TGCGCCAGCAGCCTCGGGACTCGGAATGAGCAGTTCTTC	CASSLGTRNEQFF
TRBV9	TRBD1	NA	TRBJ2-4	TGTGCCAGCAGCGCCGCTGACAGGGGAAATGTGGGCAACATTCAGTACTTC	CASSAADRGNVGNIQYF
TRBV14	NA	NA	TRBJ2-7	TGTGCCAGCAGCCAAGATATTGTGACTACTAGGGAGCAGTACTTC	CASSQDIVTTREQYF
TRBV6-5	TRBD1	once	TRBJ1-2	TGTGCCAGCAGTTACATGGGACAGGGCTCCGGCTACACCTTC	CASSYMGQGSGYTF
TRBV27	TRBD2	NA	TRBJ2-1	TGTGCCAGCAGTTTATCGAGGACTAGCGGTTACAATGAGCAGTTCTTC	CASSLSRTSGYNEQFF
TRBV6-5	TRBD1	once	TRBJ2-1	TGTGCCAGCAGCCGGACAGGGGGCATGGATGAGCAGTTCTTC	CASSRTGGMDEQFF
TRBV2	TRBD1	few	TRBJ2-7	TGTGCCAGCAGGGACCCGGGACAGGGACCCTACGAGCAGTACTTC	CASRDPGQGPYEQYF
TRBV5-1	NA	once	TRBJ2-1	TGCGCCAGCAGCTTGCTCGTGTACAATGAGCAGTTCTTC	CASSLLVYNEQFF
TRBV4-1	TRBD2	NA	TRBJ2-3	TGCGCCAGCAGCCAAGACGGGGCTAGCGGGAGGAGAACAGATACGCAGTATTTT	CASSQDGASGRRTDTQYF
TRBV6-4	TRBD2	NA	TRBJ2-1	TGTGCCAGCAGTGACTCGTTGGGTAGCGGGACCCCACATGAGCAGTTCTTC	CASSDSLGSGTPHEQFF
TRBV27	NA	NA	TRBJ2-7	TGTGCCAGCAGTTTATTACAGAAGAGCTCCTACGAGCAGTACTTC	CASSLLQKSSYEQYF
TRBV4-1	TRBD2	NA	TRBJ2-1	TGCGCCAGCAGCGGGGGGGGACTAGCGGGAGGCAATGAGCAGTTCTTC	CASSGGGLAGGNEQFF
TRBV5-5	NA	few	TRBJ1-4	TGTGCCAGCAGCTCCTCCCCCAGGGTGGGTGAAAAACTGTTTTTT	CASSSSPRVGEKLFF
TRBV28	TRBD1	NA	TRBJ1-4	TGTGCCAGCACCCTTCAGGGGGCAACTAATGAAAAACTGTTTTTT	CASTLQGATNEKLFF
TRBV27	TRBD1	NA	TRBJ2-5	TGTGCCAGCAGTCACAGACAGGGGATACAAGCGACCCAGTACTTC	CASSHRQGIQATQYF
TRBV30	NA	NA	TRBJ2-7	TGTGCCTGGAACAGAGCCTACGAGCAGTACTTC	CAWNRAYEQYF
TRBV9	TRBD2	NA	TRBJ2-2	TGTGCCAGCAGCGTAGCTTTGTGGGAGGGCCCTACCGGGGAGCTGTTTTTT	CASSVALWEGPTGELFF
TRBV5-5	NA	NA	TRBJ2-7	TGTGCCAGCAGCCTGGTTAGAGCTAGCGATTCCTACGAGCAGTACTTC	CASSLVRASDSYEQYF
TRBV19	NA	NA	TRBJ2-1	TGTGCCAGTAGGTACGGGACCTACAATGAGCAGTTCTTC	CASRYGTYNEQFF
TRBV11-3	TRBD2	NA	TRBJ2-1	TGTGCCAGCAGCTTAGAGGGCGGGAGGGCGAATGAGCAGTTCTTC	CASSLEGGRANEQFF
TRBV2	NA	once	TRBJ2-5	TGTGCCAAGGGATTTCCGGGGGAGACCCAGTACTTC	CAKGFPGETQYF
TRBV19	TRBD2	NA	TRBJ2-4	TGTGCCAGTAGCCACATTAGCGGGAGTGGGAACATTCAGTACTTC	CASSHISGSGNIQYF
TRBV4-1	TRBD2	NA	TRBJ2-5	TGCGCCAGCAGCCAAGGAGGCGGGAGGGCAGAGACCCAGTACTTC	CASSQGGGRAETQYF
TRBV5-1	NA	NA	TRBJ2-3	TGCGCCAGCAGCTTTAGGCCGGAGAGAGATACGCAGTATTTT	CASSFRPERDTQYF
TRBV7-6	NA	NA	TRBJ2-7	TGTGCCAGCAGCTTAGCGCCAGGGAACTACGAGCAGTACTTC	CASSLAPGNYEQYF
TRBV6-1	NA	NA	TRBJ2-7	TGTGCCAGCAGTGGGGCAGGTAACTCCTACGAGCAGTACTTC	CASSGAGNSYEQYF
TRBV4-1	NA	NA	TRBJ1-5	TGCGCCAGCAGCCGCATAGACGCAGGGACTCGGAAAATTGGTCAGCCCCAGCATTTT	CASSRIDAGTRKIGQPQHF
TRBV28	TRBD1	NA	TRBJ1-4	TGTGCCAGCAGTTTGCCCCCGGGACAGGGAAATGAAAAACTGTTTTTT	CASSLPPGQGNEKLFF
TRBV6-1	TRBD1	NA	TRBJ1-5	TGTGCCAGCAGTGGGGGGGGACAGGGAATTCAGCCCCAGCATTTT	CASSGGGQGIQPQHF
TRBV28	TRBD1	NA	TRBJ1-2	TGTGCCAGCAGTAGACAGGGGACCCATGGCTACACCTTC	CASSRQGTHGYTF
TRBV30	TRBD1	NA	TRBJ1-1	TGTGCCTGGACTCTCAGGGGGCCGGGCACTGAAGCTTTCTTT	CAWTLRGPGTEAFF
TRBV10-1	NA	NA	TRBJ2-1	TGCGCCAGCAGTGAGGCAGGGGTTTCCAACTCCTACAATGAGCAGTTCTTC	CASSEAGVSNSYNEQFF
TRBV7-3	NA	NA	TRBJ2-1	TGTGCCAGCAGCTTTCGCGGGCAGACCAACAATGAGCAGTTCTTC	CASSFRGQTNNEQFF
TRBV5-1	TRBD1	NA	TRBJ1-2	TGCGCCAGCAGCGTCGGGACAGGGTACTATGGCTACACCTTC	CASSVGTGYYGYTF